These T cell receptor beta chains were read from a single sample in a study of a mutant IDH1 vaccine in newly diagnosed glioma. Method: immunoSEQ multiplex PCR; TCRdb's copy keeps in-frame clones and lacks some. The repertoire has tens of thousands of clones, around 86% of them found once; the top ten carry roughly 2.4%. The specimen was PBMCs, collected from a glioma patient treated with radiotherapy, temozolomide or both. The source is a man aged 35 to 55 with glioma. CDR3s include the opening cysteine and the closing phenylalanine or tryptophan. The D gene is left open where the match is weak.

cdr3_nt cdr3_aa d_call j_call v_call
TGTGCCAACCAGGACGTCTTGGGAAACAATGAGCAGTTCTTC CANQDVLGNNEQFF - TRBJ2-1 TRBV10-3
TGCGCCAGCAGCTTGGAGTGGGAAGGGCAGGGGACCTACGAGCAGTACTTC CASSLEWEGQGTYEQYF - TRBJ2-7 TRBV5-1
TGTGCCAGCAGTGTATCGGGACAGGGTAATCAGCCCCAGCATTTT CASSVSGQGNQPQHF TRBD1 TRBJ1-5 TRBV6-5
TGTGCCAGCTCACCATTAGGGGGAGTGCTTTACAATGAGCAGTTCTTC CASSPLGGVLYNEQFF - TRBJ2-1 TRBV18
TGTGCCAGCAGCTGGAGGACCGGGGAGCTGTTTTTT CASSWRTGELFF - TRBJ2-2 TRBV11-2
TGTGCCAGCTCACCCGTGGAAGCCTCCTACGAGCAGTACTTC CASSPVEASYEQYF - TRBJ2-7 TRBV18
TGCGCCAGCAGCTGGGGGACTAGCGGGAGGAGGGTAGGCTACGAGCAGTACTTC CASSWGTSGRRVGYEQYF TRBD2 TRBJ2-7 TRBV5-1
TGTGCCAGCAGGGCCCAACCCAATCAGCCCCAGCATTTT CASRAQPNQPQHF - TRBJ1-5 TRBV2
TGTGCTAGCAGCCCCCAGGGTGAGACCCAGTACTTC CASSPQGETQYF - TRBJ2-5 TRBV7-7
TGTGCCAGTAGTATGAGCGTCTCCTATGGCTACACCTTC CASSMSVSYGYTF - TRBJ1-2 TRBV19
TGTGCCAGTAGTCCAAGGACAAACGAAAAACTGTTTTTT CASSPRTNEKLFF - TRBJ1-4 TRBV19
TGTGCCAGCAGCCTCCCTAGCGGGAGCCGTGCCGAGCAGTACTTC CASSLPSGSRAEQYF TRBD2 TRBJ2-7 TRBV7-2
TGTGCCAGCAGCTTGGACAGGGTGAAGACCCAGTACTTC CASSLDRVKTQYF - TRBJ2-5 TRBV5-6
TGTGCCAGCAGTGTATGGTTAGGGGGAAACACCATATATTTT CASSVWLGGNTIYF - TRBJ1-3 TRBV6-1
TGTGCCAGCAGCGATTCCGACAGGGCTTTCTCCTACGAGCAGTACTTC CASSDSDRAFSYEQYF TRBD1 TRBJ2-7 TRBV7-9